This T cell receptor beta chain derives from a study of cytomegalovirus exposure and HLA in healthy donors. Whole-study findings and limits: An Asian-associated ancestry cluster reportedly showed fewer N-insertions than the approximately 620-donor mean in a later analysis. Some V segments could not be told apart, so they were left out, TRBV6-2 and TRBV6-3 among them.

The CDR3 length is 16 residues. Germline CDR1 and CDR2: SGHVS and FNYEAQ. V shed 5 bases, J shed 1 base, and the junction held 8 bases outside the gene matches. Notes on this clone: Its antigen is still unknown.

PCR amplification relied on 60 Vbeta primers (plus 13 Jbeta primers). Repertoires were generated with immunoSEQ multiplex PCR, while TCRdb's copy carries only in-frame clones and drops some. The table shows about 170,000 clones, with roughly 78% occurring only once. The clonotype originates from a woman between 45 and 65 years old in good health and CMV-seropositive. V gene TRBV7-6 combines with J gene TRBJ2-4; 7 positions match TRBD2. The sample taken for sequencing was PBMCs. Here the CDR3 reads CASSPQAGVAKNIQYF. In nucleotides, the CDR3 is TGTGCCAGCAGCCCACAGGCGGGAGTCGCCAAAAACATTCAGTACTTC.